The source of this T cell receptor (beta chain) is a study of HIV-infected patients and healthy controls. Reverse transcription used roughly 450 ng RNA and constant-region primers for alpha and beta. Using multiplexing indices, alpha and beta chain libraries were generated apart by chain-specific third strand synthesis. Each CDR3 protein gets one entry after TCRdb re-called the 5' RACE reads with MiXCR. The sample carries about 24,000 distinct CDR3 sequences, 8.5% to 9% recorded once. Whole blood was used without fractionation, so all unsorted peripheral T cells were included. Germline CDR1 and CDR2: KGHSH and LQKENI. The CDR3 has 15 residues. V was trimmed by 2 bases and J by 3 bases, leaving 13 bases between them. In its sample, this clonotype was seen many times.

This chain links TRBV18 with TRBJ1-2; D remains unclear. This clonotype was obtained from an adult in good health. The sequencing input was blood. As DNA, the CDR3 is TGTGCCAGCTCACCAAGGGTCGGTCATTACTATGGCTACACCTTC. Protein product: CASSPRVGHYYGYTF.